This T cell receptor beta chain derives from a study of human T cells and chemical hapten exposure. Study-level points and caveats: Significantly more large CDR3 similarity clusters arose among expanded TCRs than among controls.

Time point meaning: patch test 3, about 24 weeks after DPC sensitization. Treatment indicated: therapeutic diphenylcyclopropenone sensitization with weekly scalp DPC. In this sample, this clonotype turned up a few times. Its antigen is not known. TCRdb reprocessed the RACE reads via MiXCR and lists one record per CDR3 protein. The table includes 50,000 to 60,000 distinct CDR3 sequences, roughly an eighth detected once. The CDR3 consists of 15 residues. Germline lookup yields CDR1 SGHRS and CDR2 YFSETQ. Trimming removed 3 bases from V and 2 bases from J; junction bases left unmatched: 7. This clonotype was sampled from a young man with alopecia areata. Some clones in this sample may be carry-over from other donors' samples. The sample in question was whole blood, obtained in connection with sensitization to the hapten diphenylcyclopropenone (DPC). J is TRBJ2-7 and V is TRBV5-1, with TRBD1 matching over 8 bases. CDR3 DNA: TGCGCCAGCAGCTCCGCGACAGGGGCGGCCTACGAGCAGTACTTC. Its protein is CASSSATGAAYEQYF.